The 9 T cell receptor beta chains below come from one sample, sequenced in a study of blood T cell repertoires in COVID-19. The protocol was immunoSEQ multiplex PCR, while the TCRdb copy is restricted to in-frame clones and leaves out a portion. The table records around 300,000 clones, 85% to 90% of them present only once. The sequenced sample was PBMCs or T cells enriched from blood (not recorded which). The source is a young woman who had recovered from COVID-19.

V is TRBV4-1 and J is TRBJ2-1, with D tentatively TRBD2 (6 bases). Germline V gene lookup returns CDR1 MGHRA and CDR2 YSYEKL. The CDR3 extends over 16 amino acids. V was trimmed by 0 bases and J by 2 bases, leaving 11 bases between them. CDR3 nucleotides: TGCGCCAGCAGCCAAGATCAAGCGGGTCCCTACAATGAGCAGTTCTTC. Protein product: CASSQDQAGPYNEQFF.

A single count supports this clone. In DNA, the CDR3 is TGTGCCAGCAGTGAAAGGGGGGGTCAGCCCCAGCATTTT. This codes for CASSERGGQPQHF. V gene TRBV6-1 combines with J gene TRBJ1-5; D is possibly TRBD1 (6 bases). Germline loops: CDR1 MNHNS, CDR2 SASEGT. The CDR3 loop spans 13 amino acids. The V and J ends lost 2 bases and 6 bases respectively, with 8 bases between them.

V is TRBV6-5 and J is TRBJ1-6; the D is unclear. Germline V gives CDR1 MNHEY, CDR2 SVGAGI. Trimming removed 8 bases from V and 0 bases from J, with 11 bases in between. This CDR3 is 15 amino acids long. The CDR3 is CASAAGSSYNSPLHF. The CDR3 bases are TGTGCCAGCGCCGCCGGGAGCTCCTATAATTCACCCCTCCACTTT.

V gene TRBV4-1 combines with J gene TRBJ2-3, with no clear D. With 0 bases removed from V and 0 bases from J, the gap between germline ends came to 7 bases. CDR1 and CDR2 (germline): MGHRA, YSYEKL. CDR3 length: 15 amino acids. The CDR3 loop is CASSQDLASTDTQYF. CDR3 DNA: TGCGCCAGCAGCCAAGATTTGGCTAGCACAGATACGCAGTATTTT.

The CDR3 nucleotides read TGCGCCAGCAGCTTGGTTCGACTAGCCGACAATGAGCAGTTCTTC. Its protein is CASSLVRLADNEQFF. V usage is TRBV5-1 and J usage is TRBJ2-1; 7 bases align to TRBD2. Germline V gene lookup returns CDR1 SGHRS and CDR2 YFSETQ. V was clipped by 0 bases and J by 5 bases; unmatched bases: 5. The length of the CDR3 is 15 residues. Full variable domain (remainder filled in from reference TRBV5-1 and TRBJ2-1): KAGVTQTPRYLIKTRGQQVTLSCSPISGHRSVSWYQQTPGQGLQFLFEYFSETQRNKGNFPGRFSGRQFSNSRSEMNVSTLELGDSALYLCASSLVRLADNEQFFGPGTRLTVL.

The genes are TRBV5-6 and TRBJ2-5, with D unclear. Germline lookup yields CDR1 SGHDT and CDR2 YYEEEE. V lost 2 bases and J lost 0, with 17 bases in between. This CDR3 has 17 residues. CDR3 sequence (DNA): TGTGCCAGCAGCTTTGGGCTCTCGTCATATTACCAAGAGACCCAGTACTTC. It is translated as CASSFGLSSYYQETQYF.

The count of this clone is one. The V call is TRBV9, the J call TRBJ2-2; D may be TRBD2 (7 bases). The CDR3 length is 14 residues. V was cut by 0 bases and J by 9 bases, with 12 bases left in between. From germline, CDR1 is SGDLS and CDR2 YYNGEE. The CDR3 nucleotides read TGTGCCAGCAGCGTAGGAGGGGGGGCCCGGGAGCTGTTTTTT. It specifies CASSVGGGARELFF.

V gene TRBV6-5 combines with J gene TRBJ1-2, with 10 bases identical to TRBD1. The CDR3 runs to 13 residues. V trimming: 6 bases; J trimming: 6 bases; junction bases outside the gene matches: 4. Germline CDR1 is MNHEY and CDR2 is SVGAGI. The CDR3 bases are TGTGCCAGCAGGACCGGGACAGGGGATGGCTACACCTTC. This sequence encodes CASRTGTGDGYTF.

V gene TRBV12-2 combines with J gene TRBJ1-1. TRBV12-2 is tagged as a pseudogene. The CDR3 has 12 residues. The CDR3 bases are TGTGCAAGTCGCTTTAACGAGGGTGAAGCTTTCTTT. Translating gives CASRFNEGEAFF.